A single sample is the source of the 22 T cell receptor beta chains below, sequenced in a study of long-term antiretroviral therapy in people with HIV (dated by TCRdb to between 2021 and 2024). Sequencing of the TRB variable region was done with the immunoSEQ hsTCRB v3.0 assay at survey level resolution. TCRdb obtained this table from immuneACCESS and retained in-frame rearrangements with V and J assigned. These tables miss some clones; where compared with another copy, unresolved V genes account for less than half of the shortfall, and the remainder is unexplained. The sample table shows over 20,000 clones, and roughly 84% are seen once. Approximately 5.9% of the sample is taken by the ten largest. Sequences were derived from unsorted PBMCs, sampled 0.6 years after starting antiretroviral therapy. All receptors derive from a man aged 60 to 75 with HIV.

V usage is TRBV27 and J usage is TRBJ1-5, with D perhaps TRBD1 (6 bases). The CDR3 totals 14 residues. In germline, CDR1 is MNHEY, CDR2 SMNVEV (reference sequence). The V end was cut by 3 bases, the J end by 0 bases, with 6 bases between. CDR3: CASSFRGSNQPQHF. DNA for the CDR3: TGTGCCAGCAGTTTCAGGGGTAGCAATCAGCCCCAGCATTTT.

CDR3 coding DNA: TGTGCCAGCAGCACACAGGCCCTGAACACTGAAGCTTTCTTT. Its protein is CASSTQALNTEAFF. The chain employs TRBV9 and TRBJ1-1, with D perhaps TRBD1 (5 bases). The CDR3 consists of 14 residues. Germline values: CDR1 SGDLS, CDR2 YYNGEE. V shed 4 bases and J shed 0 bases, with 10 bases lying between them.

The chain combines TRBV5-4 with TRBJ2-7; tentative D call: TRBD1 (6 bases). Germline V gene lookup returns CDR1 SGHNT and CDR2 YYREEE (reference sequence). The CDR3 is made up of 14 amino acids. Trimming stripped 4 bases from V and 2 bases from J, with 13 bases between. The CDR3, as DNA: TGTGCCAGCAGCCCGACAGGAAAAACCTACGAGCAGTACTTC. The encoded protein is CASSPTGKTYEQYF.

The chain recombines TRBV2 with TRBJ1-1; maybe TRBD1 (5 bases). Trimming shortened V by 3 bases and J by 5 bases, and 10 bases separated the two germline ends. CDR3 size: 13 residues. Germline V gene data show CDR1 as SNHLY and CDR2 as FYNNEI. The DNA for the CDR3 is TGTGCCAGCAGTGAGCAGGGAGGGACTGAAGCTTTCTTT. Translation gives CASSEQGGTEAFF.

The V and J genes are TRBV29-1 and TRBJ1-2; 9 positions match TRBD1. V gave up 6 bases and J gave up 3 bases; unmatched junction bases: 2. This CDR3 has 12 amino acids. Germline loops: CDR1 SQVTM, CDR2 ANQGSEA. The CDR3 region is CSVWTGDYGYTF. The DNA for the CDR3 is TGCAGCGTCTGGACAGGGGACTATGGCTACACCTTC.

This chain uses TRBV5-1 with TRBJ2-1; D gene unclear. V was clipped by 4 bases and J by 1 base, with 12 bases between them. Germline CDR1 reads SGHRS; CDR2 reads YFSETQ. This CDR3 has 15 amino acids. The CDR3 DNA sequence: TGCGCCAGCAGCACGGATGGGGAATCCTACAATGAGCAGTTCTTC. Translating it yields CASSTDGESYNEQFF.

The rearrangement links TRBV29-1 to TRBJ2-1; 9 nucleotides line up with TRBD2. Trimming at V came to 3 bases and at J to 4 bases, leaving 4 bases not matched to a gene. The CDR3 is 14 residues long. The germline V gene has CDR1 SQVTM and CDR2 ANQGSEA. CDR3 protein: CSVERLAGYNEQFF. The CDR3 DNA reads as TGCAGCGTTGAGAGGCTAGCGGGGTACAATGAGCAGTTCTTC.

The rearrangement uses TRBV2 and TRBJ1-3, with a tentative D call TRBD1 (5 bases). The CDR3 sequence is 14 residues long. CDR1 and CDR2 from the germline V gene are SNHLY and FYNNEI. The germline V and J ends were trimmed by 11 bases and 4 bases, with 18 bases remaining between them. Written as DNA, the CDR3 is TGTGCCCGCCCCGGGGGGGAAAAAGGAAACACCATATATTTT. It translates to CARPGGEKGNTIYF.

The chain employs TRBV4-3 and TRBJ2-3, with D perhaps matching TRBD1 (6 bases). Germline values: CDR1 LGHNA, CDR2 YSLEER. V was trimmed by 2 bases and J by 0 bases, leaving 9 bases between them. This CDR3 has 15 amino acids. The CDR3 loop reads CASSQLTGSTDTQYF. DNA of the CDR3: TGCGCCAGCAGCCAACTGACAGGAAGCACAGATACGCAGTATTTT.

This rearrangement joins TRBV5-1 to TRBJ2-5; a weak D match, TRBD2 (5 bases). The CDR3 consists of 11 residues. Germline-derived CDR1 and CDR2 are SGHRS and YFSETQ. The germline V and J ends were trimmed by 7 bases and 1 base, with 5 bases remaining between them. This chain's CDR3 is CASAGQETQYF. In nucleotides, the CDR3 is TGCGCCAGCGCGGGCCAAGAGACCCAGTACTTC.

The genes are TRBV9 and TRBJ2-7, with 8 bases that match TRBD1. The CDR3 is 14 residues long. Germline lookup yields CDR1 SGDLS and CDR2 YYNGEE. The J segment lost 5 bases and the V segment lost 0 bases, leaving 4 bases of the junction unmatched. In DNA, the CDR3 is TGTGCCAGCAGCGTAGGGCAGGGGGCCGACGAGCAGTACTTC. It specifies CASSVGQGADEQYF.

The J gene is TRBJ1-2, the V gene TRBV6-6; 10 bases are shared with TRBD1. This CDR3 is built from 15 residues. Germline V gene lookup returns CDR1 MNHNY and CDR2 SVGAGI (reference sequence). V dropped 0 bases and J dropped 3; count of bases not matched to a gene: 1. CDR3 coding DNA: TGTGCCAGCAGTTACTCGGGACAGGGGTACTATGGCTACACCTTC. Its translation is CASSYSGQGYYGYTF.

V gene TRBV5-4 combines with J gene TRBJ2-6; D gene ambiguous. V lost 5 bases and J 0 bases, leaving 6 bases between the germline ends. There are 14 residues in the CDR3. Germline loops: CDR1 SGHNT, CDR2 YYREEE (reference sequence). Here the CDR3 DNA reads TGTGCCAGCAGTCTCTACTCTGGGGCCAACGTCCTGACTTTC. It specifies CASSLYSGANVLTF.

The chain joins TRBV15 to TRBJ2-1; maybe TRBD2 (7 bases). Germline V gives CDR1 LNHNV, CDR2 YYDKDF (reference sequence). V shed 4 bases and J shed 2 bases, with 9 bases lying between them. The CDR3 has 14 amino acids. The CDR3 loop is CATSKGGAYNEQFF. CDR3 coding DNA: TGTGCCACCAGCAAGGGGGGGGCCTACAATGAGCAGTTCTTC.

The chain recombines TRBV28 with TRBJ2-1; D might be TRBD1 or TRBD2, each matching 6 bases. The germline V gene has CDR1 MDHEN and CDR2 SYDVKM. V shed 7 bases and J shed 1 base, with 14 bases lying between them. CDR3 length: 15 amino acids. The CDR3 spells CASNLPGASYNEQFF. The CDR3 DNA follows: TGTGCCAGCAACCTTCCGGGGGCTTCCTACAATGAGCAGTTCTTC.

The CDR3 DNA reads as TGTGCCAGCTCACCACAGAACCAGGGGAGTTACAATGAGCAGTTCTTC. Amino acid sequence: CASSPQNQGSYNEQFF. The chain uses TRBV18 and TRBJ2-1, with D possibly TRBD1 on 6 matching bases. The CDR3 contains 16 residues. The V end lost 1 base, the J end lost 4 bases, and 14 bases lay between the germline ends. Germline V lookup: CDR1 KGHSH, CDR2 LQKENI.

The chain employs TRBV7-3 and TRBJ2-3, with 12 bases identical to TRBD1. Germline assignment: CDR1 SGHTA and CDR2 FQGTGA. The V and J ends lost 4 bases and 6 bases, in that order; junction bases with no gene match: 17. The CDR3 spans 19 residues. The CDR3 region has the DNA TGTGCCAGCAGCTCCCTACTTCGCTCCGGGACAGGGGGCGGGGATACGCAGTATTTT. It is translated as CASSSLLRSGTGGGDTQYF. Full variable domain (missing parts from reference TRBV7-3 and TRBJ2-3): GAGVSQTPSNKVTEKGKYVELRCDPISGHTALYWYRQSLGQGPEFLIYFQGTGAADDSGLPNDRFFAVRPEGSVSTLKIQRTERGDSAVYLCASSSLLRSGTGGGDTQYFGPGTRLTVL.

The CDR3 sequence is CASSPRTSGATDTQYF. The CDR3, as DNA: TGTGCCAGCTCACCACGGACTAGCGGGGCCACAGATACGCAGTATTTT. This rearrangement joins TRBV18 to TRBJ2-3; TRBD2 matches at 12 bases. This CDR3 contains 16 residues. V trimming: 1 base; J trimming: 2 bases; junction bases outside the gene matches: 1. Germline CDR1 KGHSH, CDR2 LQKENI.

The chain carries TRBV18 and TRBJ2-3, with unresolved D. This CDR3 contains 14 residues. V shed 1 base and J shed 1 base, with 6 bases lying between them. The germline CDR1 and CDR2 sequences are KGHSH and LQKENI. The CDR3 loop is CASSPRVGTDTQYF. The CDR3 DNA reads TGTGCCAGCTCACCACGGGTGGGCACAGATACGCAGTATTTT.

V and J are TRBV5-1 and TRBJ2-1; 7 nucleotides match TRBD2. The CDR3 extends over 17 amino acids. Germline CDR1 reads SGHRS; CDR2 reads YFSETQ. V shed 0 bases, J shed 1 base, and the junction held 7 bases outside the gene matches. The CDR3 DNA reads as TGCGCCAGCAGCTTGGCGGGCGCGGGAGAATCCTACAATGAGCAGTTCTTC. This gives the protein CASSLAGAGESYNEQFF.

The J gene is TRBJ1-1, the V gene TRBV29-1; D is undetermined. Trimming shortened V by 6 bases and J by 3 bases, and 11 bases separated the two germline ends. The CDR3 length is 12 residues. Germline assignment: CDR1 SQVTM and CDR2 ANQGSEA. The CDR3 nucleotides read TGCAGCGTCTCAAGTGGTTACACTGAAGCTTTCTTT. Amino acids: CSVSSGYTEAFF. Drawing the rest from reference TRBV29-1 and TRBJ1-1, the complete variable domain is SAVISQKPSRDICQRGTSLTIQCQVDSQVTMMFWYRQQPGQSLTLIATANQGSEATYESGFVIDKFPISRPNLTFSTLTVSNMSPEDSSIYLCSVSSGYTEAFFGQGTRLTVV.

This sequence joins TRBV5-1 and TRBJ1-2; D gene uncertain. CDR1 is SGHRS, CDR2 YFSETQ, per germline. V gave up 6 bases and J gave up 2 bases, with 17 bases separating them. This CDR3 has 15 residues. Here the CDR3 reads CASNVAEVSNYGYTF. CDR3 sequence (DNA): TGCGCCAGCAACGTCGCGGAGGTGAGCAACTATGGCTACACCTTC.